The 3 T cell receptor beta chains below all came from one sample that was sequenced in a study of regulatory T cells in long-lasting Graves disease. Through Arm-PCR of CDR3 regions and iRepertoire HTBI primers, TCR beta libraries were built. Each CDR3 protein gets one entry after TCRdb re-called the multiplex PCR reads with MiXCR. The sample comprises about 440,000 distinct CDR3 sequences, more than 12% of which are singletons, and 15% to 20% rests with the top ten. The time point: newly diagnosed GD, antithyroid drugs for less than 3 months. PBMCs provided the RNA from which the TCR library was made. A further study also used this sample, focusing on T cells in Graves' hyperthyroidism and ophthalmopathy.

Sequences were derived from peripheral blood mononuclear cells (PBMCs), sampled at new diagnosis, from a patient treated with antithyroid drugs. The receptors originated from a woman between 25 and 40 years old with Graves disease.

Here the CDR3 reads CAWSRTIREQYF. The CDR3 nucleotides read TGTGCCTGGAGTCGGACGATTCGGGAGCAGTACTTC. This chain uses TRBV30 with TRBJ2-7; no clear D. Looked up from germline, CDR1 is GTSNPN and CDR2 is SVGIG (reference sequence). Between the trimmed V and J ends, which lost 2 bases and 7 bases, there was a span of 12 bases. CDR3 length: 12 residues. The whole variable domain, filled in from reference TRBV30 and TRBJ2-7, reads SQTIHQWPATLVQPVGSPLSLECTVEGTSNPNLYWYRQAAGRGLQLLFYSVGIGQISSEVPQNLSASRPQDRQFILSSKKLLLSDSGFYLCAWSRTIREQYFGPGTRLTVT.

The chain carries TRBV6-1 and TRBJ2-3, with 13 bases lining up with TRBD2. Germline-derived CDR1 and CDR2 are MNHNS and SASEGT. The CDR3 extends over 19 amino acids. V was clipped by 6 bases and J by 1 base; unmatched bases: 13. CDR3 in DNA: TGTGCCAGCAGCTCCCGTACTAGCGGGAGGGCCCTCGGCACAGATACGCAGTATTTT. This sequence encodes CASSSRTSGRALGTDTQYF.

In this sample, this clonotype turned up many times. The J gene is TRBJ2-1, the V gene TRBV24-1; 11 nucleotides match TRBD2. The CDR3 is made up of 19 amino acids. Trimming removed 2 bases from V and 0 bases from J; junction bases left unmatched: 8. Germline loops: CDR1 KGHDR, CDR2 SFDVKD. CDR3 region: CATSDWGTSGRSSYNEQFF. The CDR3 DNA reads as TGTGCCACCAGTGATTGGGGGACTAGCGGTAGAAGCTCCTACAATGAGCAGTTCTTC.